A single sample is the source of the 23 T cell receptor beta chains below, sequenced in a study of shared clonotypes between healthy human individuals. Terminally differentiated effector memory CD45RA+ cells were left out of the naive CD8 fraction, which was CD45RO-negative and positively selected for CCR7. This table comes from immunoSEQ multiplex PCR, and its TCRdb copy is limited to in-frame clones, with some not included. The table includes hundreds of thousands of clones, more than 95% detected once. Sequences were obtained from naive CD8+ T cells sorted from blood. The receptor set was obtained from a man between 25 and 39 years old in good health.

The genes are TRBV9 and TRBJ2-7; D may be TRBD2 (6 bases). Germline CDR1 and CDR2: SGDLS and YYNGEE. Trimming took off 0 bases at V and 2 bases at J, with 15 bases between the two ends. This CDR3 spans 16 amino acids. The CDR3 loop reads CASSVALGEATYEQYF. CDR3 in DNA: TGTGCCAGCAGCGTAGCTTTGGGGGAGGCAACCTACGAGCAGTACTTC.

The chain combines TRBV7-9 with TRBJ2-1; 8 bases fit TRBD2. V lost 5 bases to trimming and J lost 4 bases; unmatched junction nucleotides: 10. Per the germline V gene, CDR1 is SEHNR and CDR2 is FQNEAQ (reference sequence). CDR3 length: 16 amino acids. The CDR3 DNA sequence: TGTGCCAGCAGCACCTTCGAGCGGGAGAGGTACAATGAGCAGTTCTTC. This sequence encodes CASSTFERERYNEQFF.

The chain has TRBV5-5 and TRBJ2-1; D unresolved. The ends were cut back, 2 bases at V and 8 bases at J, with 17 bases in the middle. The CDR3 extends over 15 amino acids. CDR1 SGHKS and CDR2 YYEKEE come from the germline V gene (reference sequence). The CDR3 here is CASSFRVRGLDEQFF. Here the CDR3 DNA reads TGTGCCAGCAGCTTTAGGGTTCGTGGGCTCGATGAGCAGTTCTTC.

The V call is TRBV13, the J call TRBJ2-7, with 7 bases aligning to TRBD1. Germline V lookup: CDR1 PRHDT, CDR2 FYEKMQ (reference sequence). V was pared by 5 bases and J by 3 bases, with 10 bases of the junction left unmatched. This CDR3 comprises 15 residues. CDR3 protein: CASSPHTGVVYEQYF. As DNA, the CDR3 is TGTGCCAGCAGCCCACACACAGGGGTAGTCTACGAGCAGTACTTC.

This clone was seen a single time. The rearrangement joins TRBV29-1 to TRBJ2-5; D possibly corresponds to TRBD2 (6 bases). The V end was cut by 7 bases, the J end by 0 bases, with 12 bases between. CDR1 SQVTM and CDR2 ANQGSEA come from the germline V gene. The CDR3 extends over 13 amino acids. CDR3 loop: CSAMGGHQETQYF. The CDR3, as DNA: TGCAGCGCCATGGGGGGACACCAAGAGACCCAGTACTTC.

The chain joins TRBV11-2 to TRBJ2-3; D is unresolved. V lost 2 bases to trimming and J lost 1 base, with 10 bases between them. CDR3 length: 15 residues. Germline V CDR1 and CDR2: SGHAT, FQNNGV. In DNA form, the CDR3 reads TGTGCCAGCAGCTTAAGATATGGGGGCACAGATACGCAGTATTTT. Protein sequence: CASSLRYGGTDTQYF.

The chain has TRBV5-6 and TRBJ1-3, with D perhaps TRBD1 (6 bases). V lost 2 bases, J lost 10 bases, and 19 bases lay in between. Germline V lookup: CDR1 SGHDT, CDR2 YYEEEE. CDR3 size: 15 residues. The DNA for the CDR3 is TGTGCCAGCAGCTTCCGGGACATGGGATCCCAGACCATATATTTT. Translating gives CASSFRDMGSQTIYF.

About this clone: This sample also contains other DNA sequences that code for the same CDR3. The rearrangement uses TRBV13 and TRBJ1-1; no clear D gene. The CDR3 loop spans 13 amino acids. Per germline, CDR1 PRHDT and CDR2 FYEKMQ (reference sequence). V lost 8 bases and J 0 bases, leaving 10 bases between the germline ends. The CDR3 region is CASSLLLNTEAFF. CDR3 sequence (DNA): TGTGCCAGCTCCCTTTTATTGAACACTGAAGCTTTCTTT.

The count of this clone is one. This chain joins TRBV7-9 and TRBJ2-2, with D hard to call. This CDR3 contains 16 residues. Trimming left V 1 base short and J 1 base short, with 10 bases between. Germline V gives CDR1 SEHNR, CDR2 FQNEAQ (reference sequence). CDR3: CASSLGAARNTGELFF. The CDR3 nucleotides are TGTGCCAGCAGCTTAGGGGCAGCCAGGAACACCGGGGAGCTGTTTTTT. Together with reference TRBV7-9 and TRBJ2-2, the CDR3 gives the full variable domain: DTGVSQNPRHKITKRGQNVTFRCDPISEHNRLYWYRQTLGQGPEFLTYFQNEAQLEKSRLLSDRFSAERPKGSFSTLEIQRTEQGDSAMYLCASSLGAARNTGELFFGEGSRLTVL.

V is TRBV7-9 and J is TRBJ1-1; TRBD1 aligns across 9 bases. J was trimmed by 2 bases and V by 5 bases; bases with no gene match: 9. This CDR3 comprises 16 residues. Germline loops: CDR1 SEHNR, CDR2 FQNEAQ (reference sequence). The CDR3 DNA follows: TGTGCCAGCAGCCCCCGCGGGACAGGGCGAAACACTGAAGCTTTCTTT. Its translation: CASSPRGTGRNTEAFF.

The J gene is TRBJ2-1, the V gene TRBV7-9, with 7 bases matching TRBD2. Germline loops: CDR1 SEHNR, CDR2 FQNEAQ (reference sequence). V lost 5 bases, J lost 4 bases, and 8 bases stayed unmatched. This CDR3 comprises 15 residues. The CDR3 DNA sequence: TGTGCCAGCAGCCCCGGACTAGTAGCTTACAATGAGCAGTTCTTC. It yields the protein CASSPGLVAYNEQFF.

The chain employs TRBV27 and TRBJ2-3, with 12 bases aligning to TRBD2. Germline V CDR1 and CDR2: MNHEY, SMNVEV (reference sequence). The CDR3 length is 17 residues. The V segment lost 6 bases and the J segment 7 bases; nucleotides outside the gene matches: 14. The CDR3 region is CASRGYTSGRMMNTQYF. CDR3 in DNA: TGTGCCAGCAGGGGATATACTAGCGGGAGGATGATGAATACGCAGTATTTT.

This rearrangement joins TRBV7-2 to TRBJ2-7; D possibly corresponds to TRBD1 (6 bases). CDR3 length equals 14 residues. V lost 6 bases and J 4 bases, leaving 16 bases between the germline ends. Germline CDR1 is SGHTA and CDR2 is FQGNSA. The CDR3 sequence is CASSLSPRGYEQYF. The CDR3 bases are TGTGCCAGCAGTCTCTCTCCCAGGGGATACGAGCAGTACTTC.

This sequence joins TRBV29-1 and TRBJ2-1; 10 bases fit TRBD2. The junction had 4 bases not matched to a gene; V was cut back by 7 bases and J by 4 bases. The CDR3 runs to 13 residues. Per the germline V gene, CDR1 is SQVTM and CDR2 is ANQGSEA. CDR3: CSGRTSGYNEQFF. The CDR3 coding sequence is TGCAGCGGAAGGACTAGCGGATACAATGAGCAGTTCTTC.

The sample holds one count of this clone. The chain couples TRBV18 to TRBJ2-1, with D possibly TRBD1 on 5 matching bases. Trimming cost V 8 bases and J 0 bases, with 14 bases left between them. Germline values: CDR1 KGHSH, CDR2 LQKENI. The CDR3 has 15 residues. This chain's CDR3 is CASRSQGLSYNEQFF. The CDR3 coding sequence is TGTGCCAGCAGAAGTCAGGGTCTCTCCTACAATGAGCAGTTCTTC.

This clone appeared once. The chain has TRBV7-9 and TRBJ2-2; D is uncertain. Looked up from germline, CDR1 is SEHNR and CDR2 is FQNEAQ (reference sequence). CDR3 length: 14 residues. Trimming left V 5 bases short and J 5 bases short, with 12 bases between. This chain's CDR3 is CASSIVGSTGELFF. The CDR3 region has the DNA TGTGCCAGCAGCATCGTCGGGTCAACCGGGGAGCTGTTTTTT.

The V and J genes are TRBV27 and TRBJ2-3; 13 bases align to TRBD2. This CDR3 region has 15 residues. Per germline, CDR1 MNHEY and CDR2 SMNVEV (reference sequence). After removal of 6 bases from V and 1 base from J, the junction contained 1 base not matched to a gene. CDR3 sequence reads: CASSGLAGGTDTQYF. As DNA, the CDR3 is TGTGCCAGCAGCGGACTAGCGGGAGGCACAGATACGCAGTATTTT.

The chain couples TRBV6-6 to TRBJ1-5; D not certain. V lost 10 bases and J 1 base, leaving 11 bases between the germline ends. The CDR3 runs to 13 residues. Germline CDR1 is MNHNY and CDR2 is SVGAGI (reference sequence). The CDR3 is CATLDGSNQPQHF. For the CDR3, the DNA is TGTGCCACCCTCGACGGCAGCAATCAGCCCCAGCATTTT.

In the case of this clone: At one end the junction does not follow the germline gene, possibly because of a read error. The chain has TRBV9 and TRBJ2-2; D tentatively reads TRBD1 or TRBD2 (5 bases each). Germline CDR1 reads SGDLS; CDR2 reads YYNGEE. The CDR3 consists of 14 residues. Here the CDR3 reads CASSVGSGTVELFF. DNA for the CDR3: TGTGCCAGCAGCGTAGGTTCAGGGACCGTGGAGCTGTTTTTT.

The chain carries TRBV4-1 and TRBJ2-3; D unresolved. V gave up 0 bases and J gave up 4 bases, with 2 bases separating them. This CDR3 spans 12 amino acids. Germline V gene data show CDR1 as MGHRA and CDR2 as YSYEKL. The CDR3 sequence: CASSQESDTQYF. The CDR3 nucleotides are TGCGCCAGCAGCCAAGAGTCAGATACGCAGTATTTT.

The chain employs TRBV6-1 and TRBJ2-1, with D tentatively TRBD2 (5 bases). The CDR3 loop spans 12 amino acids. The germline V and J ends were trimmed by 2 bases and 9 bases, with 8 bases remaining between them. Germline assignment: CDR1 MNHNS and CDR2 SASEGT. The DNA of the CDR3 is TGTGCCAGCAGTGAACGGGGTATTGAGCAGTTCTTC. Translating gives CASSERGIEQFF.

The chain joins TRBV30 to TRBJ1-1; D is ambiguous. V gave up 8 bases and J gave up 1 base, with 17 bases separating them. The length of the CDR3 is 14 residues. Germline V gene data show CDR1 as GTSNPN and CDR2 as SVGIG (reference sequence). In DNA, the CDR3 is TGTGCCACTACTCAGGTCCCCCAGAACACTGAAGCTTTCTTT. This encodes CATTQVPQNTEAFF.

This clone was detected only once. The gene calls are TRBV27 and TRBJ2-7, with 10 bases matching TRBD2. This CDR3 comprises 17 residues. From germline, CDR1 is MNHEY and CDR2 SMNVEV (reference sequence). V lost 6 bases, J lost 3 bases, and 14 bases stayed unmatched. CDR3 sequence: CASSLGLAGVSSYEQYF. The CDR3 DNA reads TGTGCCAGCAGCCTAGGGCTAGCGGGAGTTTCTAGCTACGAGCAGTACTTC.